A single T cell receptor beta chain is shown here with its context. Its antigen is currently unknown. Here immunoSEQ multiplex PCR was the method, and the copy in TCRdb shows in-frame clones only, minus some. The sample shows about 50,000 clones, approximately 89% of them seen only once. Mixed chimerism was transient after nonmyeloablative marrow transplants from related graft donors. Unstimulated regulatory T cells (CD4+CD25+CD127-), CD4+CD25- non-regulatory cells, CD4 and CD8 cells were FACS-sorted from thawed PBMCs. These data originate in a study of Tregs in tolerant kidney transplant recipients. Notes on the study in general: No direct test of biological reproducibility was done here.

CDR1 SGDLS and CDR2 YYNGEE come from the germline V gene. Trimming shortened V by 0 bases and J by 1 base, and 13 bases separated the two germline ends. The CDR3 is 17 residues long. Sequencing used CD8+ T cells from blood (PBMCs), obtained 12 months after the transplant. The chain carries TRBV9 and TRBJ2-2, with D perhaps TRBD1 (5 bases). The sequence was obtained from a human patient who received a combined kidney and bone marrow transplant. Certain T cells may be donor cells from the graft. CDR3 amino acids: CASSVAATGKNTGELFF. Here the CDR3 DNA reads TGTGCCAGCAGCGTAGCCGCTACAGGCAAGAACACCGGGGAGCTGTTTTTT.